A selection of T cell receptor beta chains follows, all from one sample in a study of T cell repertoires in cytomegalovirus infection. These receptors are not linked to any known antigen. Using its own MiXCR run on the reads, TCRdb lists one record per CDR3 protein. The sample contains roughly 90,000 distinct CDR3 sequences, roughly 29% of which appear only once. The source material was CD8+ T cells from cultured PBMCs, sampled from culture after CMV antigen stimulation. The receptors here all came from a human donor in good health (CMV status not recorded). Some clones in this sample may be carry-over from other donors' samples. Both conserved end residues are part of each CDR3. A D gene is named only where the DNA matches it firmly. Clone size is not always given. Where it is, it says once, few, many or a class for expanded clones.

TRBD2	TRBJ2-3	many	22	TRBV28	TGTGCCAGCAGCTCATACGAATCCGGGACTAGCGGAGGCCCCACTAGCACAGATACGCAGTATTTT	CASSSYESGTSGGPTSTDTQYF
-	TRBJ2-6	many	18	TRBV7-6	TGTGCCAGCAGCCCAAGGGATGCCGGGGCCTCTGGGGCCAACGTCCTGACTTTC	CASSPRDAGASGANVLTF
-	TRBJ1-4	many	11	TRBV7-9	TGTGCCAGCAGCGTTAATGAAAAACTGTTTTTT	CASSVNEKLFF
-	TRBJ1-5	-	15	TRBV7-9	TGTGCCAGCAGCGCGGGACCTTGGGACCGTCAGCCCCAGCATTTT	CASSAGPWDRQPQHF
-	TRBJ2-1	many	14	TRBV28	TGTGCCAGCAGCCCCGCTGGTTCCTACAATGAGCAGTTCTTC	CASSPAGSYNEQFF
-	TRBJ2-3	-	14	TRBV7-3	TGTGCCAGCAGCCAGGGGGGGAGCACAGATACGCAGTATTTT	CASSQGGSTDTQYF
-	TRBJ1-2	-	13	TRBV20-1	TGCAGTGCTAGAGATTCGCGCGGCTATGGCTACACCTTC	CSARDSRGYGYTF
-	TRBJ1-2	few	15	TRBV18	TGTGCCAGCTCACCCCTACCGGGGCGAAGCTATGGCTACACCTTC	CASSPLPGRSYGYTF
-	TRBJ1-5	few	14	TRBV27	TGTGCCAGCAGTTCAAGGGGGAGCAATCAGCCCCAGCATTTT	CASSSRGSNQPQHF
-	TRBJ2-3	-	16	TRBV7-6	TGTGCCAGCAGCGATCGATGGCGGACTCCCACAGAGACGCAGTATTTT	CASSDRWRTPTETQYF
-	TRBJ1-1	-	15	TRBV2	TGTGCCAGCAGGGAGCTAGGGGGGGGGAACACTGAAGCTTTCTTT	CASRELGGGNTEAFF
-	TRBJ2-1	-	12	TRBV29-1	TGCAGCGTTGATGGCAGTATCAATGAGCAGTTCTTC	CSVDGSINEQFF
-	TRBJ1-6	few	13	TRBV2	TGTGCCAGCAGTCAAACAGAAAATTCACCCCTCCACTTT	CASSQTENSPLHF
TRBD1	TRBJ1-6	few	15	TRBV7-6	TGTGCCAGCAGCTTAGCGCCGGGACAGAATTCACCCCTCCACTTT	CASSLAPGQNSPLHF
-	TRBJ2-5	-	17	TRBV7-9	TGTGCCAGCAGCAACCGGGGCCAGGGGCGGACCGAGGAGACCCAGTACTTC	CASSNRGQGRTEETQYF
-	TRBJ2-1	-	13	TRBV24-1	TGTGCCACTGCGTTGGGGGCCTACAATGAGCAGTTCTTC	CATALGAYNEQFF
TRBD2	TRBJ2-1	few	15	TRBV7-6	TGTGCCATCACCCTAAACATAGCGGGGGGGAATGAGCAGTTCTTC	CAITLNIAGGNEQFF
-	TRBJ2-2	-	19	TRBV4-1	TGTGCCAGCAGCCAAGAGTCAGCGGGTGAGGCCTCGAACACCGGGGAGCTGTTTTTT	CASSQESAGEASNTGELFF
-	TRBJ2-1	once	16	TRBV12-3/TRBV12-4	TGTGCCAGCAGTTTTGGCGGCTTTCTTACCTACAATGAGCAGTTCTTC	CASSFGGFLTYNEQFF
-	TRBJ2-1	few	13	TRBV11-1	TGTGCCAGCAGGCCACCCTCCGGGGATGAGCAGTTCTTC	CASRPPSGDEQFF
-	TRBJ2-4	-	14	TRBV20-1	TGCAGTGCTAGAGATCTGGGGGGTTGGGACATTCAGTACTTC	CSARDLGGWDIQYF
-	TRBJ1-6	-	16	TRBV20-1	TGCAGTGCTAAGGGGGAGGACGTAGCGGGGAATTCACCCCTCCACTTT	CSAKGEDVAGNSPLHF
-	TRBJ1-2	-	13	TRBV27	TGTGCCAGCAGTCTAAGAAGGGACTATGGCTACACCTTC	CASSLRRDYGYTF
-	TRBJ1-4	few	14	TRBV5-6	TGTGCCAGCAGCTTCCAGTACTCGGATGAAAAACTGTTTTTT	CASSFQYSDEKLFF
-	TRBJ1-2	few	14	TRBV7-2	TGTGCCAGCAGCCTTCCGAGGGGAAACTATGGCTACACCTTC	CASSLPRGNYGYTF
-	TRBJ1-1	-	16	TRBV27	TGTGCCAGCAGTTTATCGTGGGATAAGATGAACACTGAAGCTTTCTTT	CASSLSWDKMNTEAFF
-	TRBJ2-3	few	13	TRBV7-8	TGTGCCAGCAGCTTAAAGGGGAGAGATACGCAGTATTTT	CASSLKGRDTQYF
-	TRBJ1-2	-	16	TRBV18	TGTGCCAGCTCACCACTAGCGGGACAAGAAGACTATGGCTACACCTTC	CASSPLAGQEDYGYTF
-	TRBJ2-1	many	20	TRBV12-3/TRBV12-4	TGTGCCAGCACCCTTAGTTTACCGATCCACAGACTTCTGTGGCGGGCTGAGCAGTTCTTC	CASTLSLPIHRLLWRAEQFF
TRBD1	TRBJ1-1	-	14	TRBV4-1	TGCGCCAGCAGCCAAGGCAGGGGGGACACTGAAGCTTTCTTT	CASSQGRGDTEAFF
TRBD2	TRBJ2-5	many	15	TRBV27	TGTGCCAGCAGCCCTGGACTAGCGGGGAAGGAGACCCAGTACTTC	CASSPGLAGKETQYF
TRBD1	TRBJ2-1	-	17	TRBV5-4	TGTGCCAGCAGCGTCGGGACAGGACCGAACTCCTACAATGAGCAGTTCTTC	CASSVGTGPNSYNEQFF
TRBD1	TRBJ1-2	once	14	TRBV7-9	TGTGCCAGCAAGGCAGGACAGGGCAATGAAGGCTACACCTTC	CASKAGQGNEGYTF
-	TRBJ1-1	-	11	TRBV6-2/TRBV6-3	TGTGCCAGCAGTGGGAGGCATGAAGATTTATTT	CASSGRHEDLF
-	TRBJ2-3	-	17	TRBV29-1	TGCAGCGTTGGGGGGGTCGGAAGGGGGAAAAGCACAGATACGCAGTATTTT	CSVGGVGRGKSTDTQYF
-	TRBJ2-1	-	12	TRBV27	TGTGCCAGCAGTCCCTGGGGGTCTGAGCAGTTCTTC	CASSPWGSEQFF
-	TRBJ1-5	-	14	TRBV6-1	TGTGCCAGCAGTGAATTGGGGTCAGGGCAGCCCCAGCATTTT	CASSELGSGQPQHF
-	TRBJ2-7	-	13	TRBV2	TGTGCCACCCTCGGGAGACAGTTTCGGGAGCAGTACTTC	CATLGRQFREQYF
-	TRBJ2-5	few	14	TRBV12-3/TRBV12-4	TGTGCCAGCAGCACAACAGGGCTTCAAGAGACCCAGTACTTC	CASSTTGLQETQYF
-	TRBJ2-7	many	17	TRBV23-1	TGCGCCAGCAGTCAATCAAAAAAGTGGGGCAGATACTACGAGCAGTACTTC	CASSQSKKWGRYYEQYF
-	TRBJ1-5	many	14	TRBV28	TGTGCCAGCAGTTTCTCAGGGGCAGCCCAGCCCCAGCATTTT	CASSFSGAAQPQHF
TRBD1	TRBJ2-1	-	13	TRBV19	TGTGCCAGTAGTACGGGACAGGTCGATGAGCAGTTCTTC	CASSTGQVDEQFF
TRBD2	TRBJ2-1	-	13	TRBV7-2	TGTGCCAGCCTAAGCGGGATTTACAATGAGCAGTTCTTC	CASLSGIYNEQFF
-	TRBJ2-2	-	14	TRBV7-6	TGTGCCAGCAGCTTTACCGGGGAAACCGGGGAGCTGTTTTTT	CASSFTGETGELFF
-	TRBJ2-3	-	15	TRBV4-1	TGCGCCAGCAGCCTTGACAGAAGAAGCACAGATACGCAGTATTTT	CASSLDRRSTDTQYF
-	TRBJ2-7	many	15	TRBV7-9	TGTGCCAGCAGCTCCTTCGGGACATTGAGCTACGAGCAGTACTTC	CASSSFGTLSYEQYF
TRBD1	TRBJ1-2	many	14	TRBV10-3	TGTGCCATCAGTGAAGGGAGACAGGGGTATGGCTACACCTTC	CAISEGRQGYGYTF
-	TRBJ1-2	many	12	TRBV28	TGTGCCAGCGGGTGGCTGTTCTATGGCTACACCTTC	CASGWLFYGYTF
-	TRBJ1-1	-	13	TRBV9	TGTGCCAGCAGCGGACCGGATAGCCCTGAAGCTTTCTTT	CASSGPDSPEAFF
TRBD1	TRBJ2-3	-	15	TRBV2	TGTGCCAGCAAGGGGACAGACTTTTTTTACGATACGCAGTATTTT	CASKGTDFFYDTQYF
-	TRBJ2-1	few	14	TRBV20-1	TGCAGTGCCCCGGGACTCTTCCATACCAATGAGCAGTTCTTC	CSAPGLFHTNEQFF
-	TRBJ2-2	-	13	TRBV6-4	TGTGCCAGCAGTGATCTAGTGGCCGGGGAGCTGTTTTTT	CASSDLVAGELFF
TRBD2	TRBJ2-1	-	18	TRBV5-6	TGTGCCAACAGCTTGGCACTAGCGGGGGGAACCCCCTACAATGAGCAGTTCTTC	CANSLALAGGTPYNEQFF
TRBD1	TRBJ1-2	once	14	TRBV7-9	TGTGCCAGCAGCACGGGACAGGGGGCGCCTGGCTACACCTTC	CASSTGQGAPGYTF
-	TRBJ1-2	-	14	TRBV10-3	TGTGCCATCAGTGAGGATGAGACTAACTATGGCTACACCTTC	CAISEDETNYGYTF
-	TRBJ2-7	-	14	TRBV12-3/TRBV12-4	TGTGCCAGCAGCCTACTGGGACGGTCCTACGAGCAGTACTTC	CASSLLGRSYEQYF